The entry below describes one TCR beta chain. What it recognizes is unknown. The entry originates in a study of T cell responses to AZD1222 COVID-19 vaccine. Findings of the study overall: Dominant CD4 TCR responses targeted spike regions 160-218 and 743-854. Clonal diversity was possibly underestimated; the donors were predominantly white British and more often female. Only a handful of AZD1222 recipients were seropositive at baseline.

Sequencing was performed with immunoSEQ multiplex PCR; in TCRdb, only in-frame clones are kept and a portion is missing. Here the sample spans about 160,000 clones, around 89% being singletons. Germline trimming cut 6 bases from V and 2 bases from J; bases unmatched to any gene: 3. This CDR3 is 14 amino acids long. The germline CDR1 and CDR2 sequences are MNHNY and SVGAGI (reference sequence). The sequence derives from an adult in good health. The rearrangement links TRBV6-6 to TRBJ1-5, with 8 nucleotides matching TRBD1. Here the sequenced sample was peripheral blood, taken on day 0 of AZD1222 vaccination. The CDR3 DNA is TGTGCCAGCAGGACAGGGGAAGGCAATCAGCCCCAGCATTTT. Residues: CASRTGEGNQPQHF.